Reported below is one T cell receptor (beta chain). Its antigen is unknown. The trim removed 5 bases at V and 6 bases at J, leaving 12 bases unmatched. Germline-derived CDR1 and CDR2 are LNHDA and SQIVND (reference sequence). The CDR3 covers 15 residues. The data stem from a study of siplizumab effects on memory and regulatory T cells. General study results and limits: Unstimulated subset assignment was obtained for only a minor fraction of alloreactive clones.

Assay used: immunoSEQ multiplex PCR; TCRdb lists only in-frame clones, some missing. In the table there are 98,000 or so clones, approximately 93% of which are singletons. The J gene is TRBJ1-2, the V gene TRBV19; the match to TRBD1 covers 7 bases. The clonotype was recovered from a human donor in good health. Sequencing was done on a sample of Tregs sorted from blood. CDR3 protein: CASSGIDRDWDGYTF. CDR3 DNA sequence: TGTGCCAGTAGTGGGATCGACAGGGATTGGGATGGCTACACCTTC.